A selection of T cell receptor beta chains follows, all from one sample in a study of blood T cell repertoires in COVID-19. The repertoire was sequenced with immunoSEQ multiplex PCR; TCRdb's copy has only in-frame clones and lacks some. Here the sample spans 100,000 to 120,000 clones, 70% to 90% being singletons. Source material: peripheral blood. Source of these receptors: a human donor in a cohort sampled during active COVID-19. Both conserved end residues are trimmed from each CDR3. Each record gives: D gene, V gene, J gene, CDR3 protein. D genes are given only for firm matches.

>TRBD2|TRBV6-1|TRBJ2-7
ASSEIELVAGGTFSYEQY
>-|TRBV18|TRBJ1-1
ASSPPVGTEAF
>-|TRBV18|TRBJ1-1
ASSPAGGPTEAF
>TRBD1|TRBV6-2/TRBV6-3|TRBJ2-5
ASSYTGTGTETQY
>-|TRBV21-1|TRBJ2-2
ASSKPSGTGSPGELF
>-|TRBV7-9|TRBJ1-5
ASSLGGGVSNQPQH
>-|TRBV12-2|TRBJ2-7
ASRFLLAESYEQY
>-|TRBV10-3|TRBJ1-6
AISDLGPTPLH
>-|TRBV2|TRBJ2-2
ASSRTNTGELF
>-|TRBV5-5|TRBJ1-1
ASSFTGNTEAF
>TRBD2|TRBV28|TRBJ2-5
ASSSLAGGAETQY
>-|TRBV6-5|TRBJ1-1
ASSYGGRIIEAF
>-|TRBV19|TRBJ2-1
ASSISSDNEQF
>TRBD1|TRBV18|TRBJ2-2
ASSPGTGGTGELF
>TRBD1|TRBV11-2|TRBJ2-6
ASSLDRAGANVLT
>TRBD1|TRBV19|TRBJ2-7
ASSILASGGYEQY
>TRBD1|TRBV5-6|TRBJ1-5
ASSLSLTGDNQPQH
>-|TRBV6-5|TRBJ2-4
ASSYSSDSAKNIQY
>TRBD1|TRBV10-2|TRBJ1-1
ASSPRQGMNTEAF
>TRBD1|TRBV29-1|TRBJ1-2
SVEDPYTTGYGYT
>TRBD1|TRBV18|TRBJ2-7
ASSLQGQVSYEQY
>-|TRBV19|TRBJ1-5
ASSIRLAWAGNQPQH
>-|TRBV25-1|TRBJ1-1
ASSEYRNSFPTEAF
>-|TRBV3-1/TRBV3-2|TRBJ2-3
ASSQDPSGGGADTQY
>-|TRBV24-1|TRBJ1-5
ATSDLPPVRGSNQPQH
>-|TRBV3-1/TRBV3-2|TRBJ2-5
ASSQVGVRTGRETQY
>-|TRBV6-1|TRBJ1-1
ASSELSNTEAF
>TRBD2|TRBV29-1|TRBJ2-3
SVSGEATDTQY
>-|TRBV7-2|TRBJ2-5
ASSPSSQETQY
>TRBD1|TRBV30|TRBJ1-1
AWMKWDRNTEAF
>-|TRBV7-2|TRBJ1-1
ASSLQTLNTEAF
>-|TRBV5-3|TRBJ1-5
ARSLIGVPPTNQPQH
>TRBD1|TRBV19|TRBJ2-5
ASSYFTGTGQGTQY
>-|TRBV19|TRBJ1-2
ASSIPNTPRDGYT
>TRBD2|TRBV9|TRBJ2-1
ASSLGTRAYNEQF
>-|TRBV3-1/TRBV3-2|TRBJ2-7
ASSPEVSYEQY
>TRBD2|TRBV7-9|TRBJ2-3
ASSLGSGTSGATDTQY
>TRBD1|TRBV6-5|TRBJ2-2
ASSHDRVTGELF
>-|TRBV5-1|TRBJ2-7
ASGNRESRDEQY
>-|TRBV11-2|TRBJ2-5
ASSLTAGVKTQY
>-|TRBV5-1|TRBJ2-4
ASSLGRQPKNIQY
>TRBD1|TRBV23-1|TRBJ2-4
ASSQSIPTGGPSGNIQY